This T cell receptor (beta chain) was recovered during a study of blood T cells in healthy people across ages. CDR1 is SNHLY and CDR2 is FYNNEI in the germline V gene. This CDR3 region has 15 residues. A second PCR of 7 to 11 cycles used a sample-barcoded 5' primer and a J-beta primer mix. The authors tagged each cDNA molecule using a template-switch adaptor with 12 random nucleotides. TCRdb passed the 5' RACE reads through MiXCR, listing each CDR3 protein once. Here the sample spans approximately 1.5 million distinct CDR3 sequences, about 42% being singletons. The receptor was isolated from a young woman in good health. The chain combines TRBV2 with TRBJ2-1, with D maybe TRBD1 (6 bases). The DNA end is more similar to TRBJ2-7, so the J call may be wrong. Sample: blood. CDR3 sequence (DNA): TGTGCCAGCAGCCTACAGGGTTCCCCCTACAATGAGCAGTACTTC. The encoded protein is CASSLQGSPYNEQYF.